What follows are 25 T cell receptor beta chains derived from one specimen sequenced in a study of blood T cell repertoires in COVID-19. Measured with immunoSEQ multiplex PCR; TCRdb has only the in-frame clones, and not every one. The sample holds about 170,000 clones, less than 90% seen once. Sequencing was done on a sample of peripheral blood. These receptors came from a man younger than 35 with active or convalescent COVID-19.

This clone was seen only a few times. The chain uses TRBV5-1 and TRBJ2-1; 12 bases agree with TRBD2. With V trimmed by 0 bases and J by 10 bases, 5 bases remained unmatched. The CDR3 loop spans 15 amino acids. The germline CDR1 and CDR2 sequences are SGHRS and YFSETQ. The CDR3 loop is CASSLGLAGVEEQFF. Here the CDR3 DNA reads TGCGCCAGCAGCTTGGGACTAGCGGGGGTTGAGGAGCAGTTCTTC.

The V gene is TRBV3-1 (or the pseudogene TRBV3-2), the J gene TRBJ2-1; TRBD2 is a possible D gene (5 bases). Trimming left V 6 bases short and J 5 bases short, with 17 bases between. Germline CDR1 and CDR2: LGHDT and YNNKEL (reference sequence). This CDR3 comprises 15 residues. This CDR3 reads CASSLLVHLHNEQFF. The CDR3 nucleotides are TGTGCCAGCAGTCTACTAGTCCACCTTCACAATGAGCAGTTCTTC.

The chain is built from TRBV14 and TRBJ2-6; D might be TRBD1 (5 bases). CDR1 and CDR2 from the germline V gene are SGHDN and FVKESK. The CDR3 has 20 residues. V was cut by 0 bases and J by 0 bases, with 18 bases left in between. The CDR3 loop is CASSQDFGRQMSSGANVLTF. The CDR3 nucleotides read TGTGCCAGCAGCCAAGATTTTGGACGACAGATGAGCTCTGGGGCCAACGTCCTGACTTTC.

This sequence joins TRBV15 and TRBJ1-1, with D hard to call. Looked up from germline, CDR1 is LNHNV and CDR2 is YYDKDF (reference sequence). The CDR3 length is 13 residues. In nucleotides, the CDR3 is TGTGGGGTCCGGCGGCTTCCCGGGACTGAAGCTTTCTTT. It is translated as CGVRRLPGTEAFF.

The CDR3 DNA sequence: TGTGCCAGCAGGGGATCGGGATCCAAAAACATTCAGTACTTC. Residues: CASRGSGSKNIQYF. This chain connects TRBV6-5 to TRBJ2-4; the D gene is possibly TRBD2 (5 bases). Germline-derived CDR1 and CDR2 are MNHEY and SVGAGI. V shed 6 bases and J shed 2 bases, with 11 bases lying between them. The CDR3 totals 14 residues.

J is TRBJ2-7 and V is TRBV11-1; 8 nucleotides align to TRBD2. Germline V gene lookup returns CDR1 SGHAT and CDR2 FQDESV (reference sequence). J gave up 3 bases and V 4 bases, and 8 bases lay outside the gene matches. The CDR3 extends over 15 amino acids. The CDR3 DNA sequence: TGTGCCAGCAGCTCTGGCGGGGGGCACTACTACGAGCAGTACTTC. Translation gives CASSSGGGHYYEQYF. Full variable domain (rest looked up from reference TRBV11-1 and TRBJ2-7): EAEVAQSPRYKITEKSQAVAFWCDPISGHATLYWYRQILGQGPELLVQFQDESVVDDSQLPKDRFSAERLKGVDSTLKIQPAELGDSAMYLCASSSGGGHYYEQYFGPGTRLTVT.

This clone was seen only a few times. The chain is built from TRBV27 and TRBJ2-7, with 8 bases identical to TRBD1. The germline V gene has CDR1 MNHEY and CDR2 SMNVEV (reference sequence). Trimming cost V 6 bases and J 1 base; bases outside gene matches: 8. The CDR3 is 15 amino acids. This chain's CDR3 is CASRRTGGPSYEQYF. Written as DNA, the CDR3 is TGTGCCAGCAGGAGAACAGGGGGACCATCCTACGAGCAGTACTTC.

The CDR3 nucleotides are TGTGCCGCGGGGGACTTGTCCTACGAGCAGTACTTC. This encodes CAAGDLSYEQYF. The rearrangement joins TRBV7-9 to TRBJ2-7, with TRBD2 matching over 7 bases. The germline V gene has CDR1 SEHNR and CDR2 FQNEAQ (reference sequence). The CDR3 is made up of 12 amino acids. The V and J ends lost 11 bases and 1 base, in that order; junction bases with no gene match: 5.

V usage is TRBV28 and J usage is TRBJ2-2; D may be TRBD1 (5 bases). The CDR3 runs to 14 residues. The ends were cut back, 2 bases at V and 4 bases at J, with 8 bases in the middle. Germline CDR1 and CDR2: MDHEN and SYDVKM. The CDR3 reads CASSLHRFTGELFF. CDR3 nucleotides: TGTGCCAGCAGTTTACACAGGTTCACCGGGGAGCTGTTTTTT.

The chain uses TRBV18 and TRBJ2-1, with 7 bases lining up with TRBD1. Germline CDR1 and CDR2: KGHSH and LQKENI. The V and J ends lost 5 bases and 1 base, in that order; junction bases with no gene match: 8. The CDR3 sequence is 16 residues long. CDR3 amino acids: CASSKTGPPSYNEQFF. The CDR3, as DNA: TGTGCCAGCTCAAAGACAGGGCCCCCTTCCTACAATGAGCAGTTCTTC.

V is TRBV6-5 and J is TRBJ2-7, with a possible D match to TRBD1 (6 bases). Germline V gene sequence: CDR1 MNHEY, CDR2 SVGAGI. The germline V and J ends were trimmed by 7 bases and 3 bases, with 19 bases remaining between them. The CDR3 is 15 residues long. CDR3 DNA: TGTGCCAGCACGAGCCGGGACAAGGCCTTCTACGAGCAGTACTTC. The encoded protein is CASTSRDKAFYEQYF.

The chain combines TRBV13 with TRBJ2-1, with a possible D match to TRBD2 (6 bases). V dropped 5 bases and J dropped 2 bases, with 13 bases sitting between them. The CDR3 spans 15 residues. CDR1 is PRHDT and CDR2 is FYEKMQ in the germline V gene (reference sequence). CDR3: CASSPFGSAYNEQFF. CDR3 DNA: TGTGCCAGCAGCCCATTCGGGAGCGCCTACAATGAGCAGTTCTTC.

J is TRBJ2-1 and V is TRBV2; possible D gene TRBD1, 6 bases. The ends were cut back, 2 bases at V and 9 bases at J, with 11 bases in the middle. Per germline, CDR1 SNHLY and CDR2 FYNNEI. The CDR3 runs 13 residues. In DNA form, the CDR3 reads TGTGCCAGCAGTGAACAGGGGCAAGGTGAGCAGTTCTTC. It encodes CASSEQGQGEQFF.

The CDR3 DNA reads as TGTGCCAGCAGTCGACAGGGGAGGAATCAGCCCCAGCATTTT. Protein: CASSRQGRNQPQHF. This chain connects TRBV2 to TRBJ1-5; 8 bases are shared with TRBD1. Trimming removed 5 bases from V and 4 bases from J; junction bases left unmatched: 4. The CDR3 loop spans 14 amino acids. Germline V lookup: CDR1 SNHLY, CDR2 FYNNEI.

The J gene is TRBJ1-4, the V gene TRBV5-4; a possible D gene is TRBD1 (6 bases). V shed 2 bases and J shed 8 bases, with 16 bases lying between them. The CDR3 loop spans 15 amino acids. CDR1 and CDR2 from the germline V gene are SGHNT and YYREEE (reference sequence). CDR3 sequence: CASSFDRSPGEKLFF. The CDR3 DNA is TGTGCCAGCAGCTTTGACAGGTCCCCGGGGGAAAAACTGTTTTTT.

The chain joins TRBV6-2 or TRBV6-3 to TRBJ2-7; 8 nucleotides line up with TRBD2. The germline gives CDR1 MNHEY, CDR2 SVGEGT. The V gene end was trimmed by 6 bases and the J gene end by 6 bases; junction bases not matched to a gene: 25. This CDR3 is built from 19 residues. The chain's CDR3 is CASSSSGSTPRASKGEQYF. CDR3 DNA sequence: TGTGCCAGCAGCTCAAGCGGGAGTACTCCCCGTGCGTCGAAGGGCGAGCAGTACTTC.

V gene TRBV2 combines with J gene TRBJ1-1, with D tentatively TRBD1 (6 bases). The ends were cut back, 2 bases at V and 1 base at J, with 17 bases in the middle. CDR1 and CDR2 from the germline V gene are SNHLY and FYNNEI. CDR3 length: 17 residues. CDR3 coding DNA: TGTGCCAGCAGTGAACCCAAGACCTACAGGGAGAACACTGAAGCTTTCTTT. The encoded protein is CASSEPKTYRENTEAFF. The entire variable domain, with the rest obtained from reference TRBV2 and TRBJ1-1, is as follows: EPEVTQTPSHQVTQMGQEVILRCVPISNHLYFYWYRQILGQKVEFLVSFYNNEISEKSEIFDDQFSVERPDGSNFTLKIRSTKLEDSAMYFCASSEPKTYRENTEAFFGQGTRLTVV.

The V gene is TRBV4-1, the J gene TRBJ2-1, with TRBD1 as a possible D gene (5 bases). The germline V and J ends were trimmed by 6 bases and 7 bases, with 16 bases remaining between them. Germline lookup yields CDR1 MGHRA and CDR2 YSYEKL. The CDR3 runs 14 residues. The CDR3 here is CASRPLLKGNEQFF. In nucleotides, the CDR3 is TGCGCCAGCAGGCCGCTGCTGAAGGGGAATGAGCAGTTCTTC.

The V call is TRBV7-3, the J call TRBJ1-6, with a tentative D call TRBD1 (6 bases). Germline V gene sequence: CDR1 SGHTA, CDR2 FQGTGA. The CDR3 has 15 residues. V was cut by 2 bases and J by 9 bases, with 14 bases left in between. CDR3 loop: CASSLFAGESSPLHF. CDR3 DNA: TGTGCCAGCAGCTTATTTGCAGGGGAGAGTTCACCCCTCCACTTT.

The chain joins TRBV2 to TRBJ2-2; TRBD1 is a possible D gene (5 bases). Trimming stripped 5 bases from V and 4 bases from J, with 17 bases between. Germline assignment: CDR1 SNHLY and CDR2 FYNNEI. The CDR3 contains 16 residues. This chain's CDR3 is CASSIRAGRTTGELFF. In DNA form, the CDR3 reads TGTGCCAGCAGTATTAGGGCAGGGCGGACCACCGGGGAGCTGTTTTTT. Looking up the rest from reference TRBV2 and TRBJ2-2 gives the full variable domain: EPEVTQTPSHQVTQMGQEVILRCVPISNHLYFYWYRQILGQKVEFLVSFYNNEISEKSEIFDDQFSVERPDGSNFTLKIRSTKLEDSAMYFCASSIRAGRTTGELFFGEGSRLTVL.

A few counts support this clone. The V and J genes are TRBV5-4 and TRBJ1-2; 9 nucleotides line up with TRBD1. CDR1 SGHNT and CDR2 YYREEE come from the germline V gene (reference sequence). The junction had 10 bases not matched to a gene; V was cut back by 4 bases and J by 3 bases. This CDR3 has 16 residues. The CDR3 loop is CASSPSTGQGHYGYTF. The CDR3 nucleotides are TGTGCCAGCAGCCCCTCGACGGGACAGGGCCACTATGGCTACACCTTC.

This clone was detected only a few times. This sequence joins TRBV11-2 and TRBJ1-5; D uncertain. Looked up from germline, CDR1 is SGHAT and CDR2 is FQNNGV. This CDR3 region has 15 residues. V was shortened by 0 bases and J by 6 bases, with 12 bases between the two germline ends. The CDR3 loop is CASSLDLRGSQPQHF. CDR3 coding DNA: TGTGCCAGCAGCTTAGATCTACGAGGCTCTCAGCCCCAGCATTTT.

The rearrangement uses TRBV14 and TRBJ1-1; possible D gene TRBD1, 5 bases. Per germline, CDR1 SGHDN and CDR2 FVKESK. Trimming removed 0 bases at V and 4 bases at J, with 12 bases between. The CDR3 contains 15 residues. The CDR3 protein is CASSQDGARVTEAFF. Here the CDR3 DNA reads TGTGCCAGCAGCCAAGATGGGGCGCGAGTCACTGAAGCTTTCTTT.

This chain links TRBV9 with TRBJ1-5; D not resolved. This CDR3 is 14 amino acids long. The V gene lost 0 bases and the J gene lost 8 bases, with 12 bases spanning the gap. CDR1 is SGDLS and CDR2 is YYNGEE in the germline V gene. The CDR3 sequence is CASSVGPGTEPQHF. For the CDR3, the DNA is TGTGCCAGCAGCGTAGGCCCGGGAACGGAGCCCCAGCATTTT.

The chain recombines TRBV19 with TRBJ2-1; D possibly corresponds to TRBD1 (5 bases). The germline V gene encodes CDR1 LNHDA and CDR2 SQIVND (reference sequence). Trimming took 0 bases from V and 0 from J, leaving 9 bases between them. The CDR3 is 16 residues long. The CDR3 nucleotides read TGTGCCAGTAGTATAGAGGCTGGACACTCCTACAATGAGCAGTTCTTC. This codes for CASSIEAGHSYNEQFF.